The 21 T cell receptor beta chains below all came from one sample that was sequenced in a study of T cells in Graves' hyperthyroidism and ophthalmopathy. The source material, RNA transcripts, was used to amplify TCR beta CDR3 regions. The HTBI set primed first-round TCR CDR3 RT-PCR. TCRdb redid the calling of the multiplex PCR reads with MiXCR, one entry per CDR3 protein. The repertoire holds over 700,000 distinct CDR3 sequences, with over 35% as singletons. Material for sequencing was blood. All receptors come from a woman aged 40 to 49 with Graves' hyperthyroidism.

The table lists this clonotype with a few counts. This chain connects TRBV11-2 to TRBJ2-7; no clear D. Germline assignment: CDR1 SGHAT and CDR2 FQNNGV. This CDR3 region has 14 residues. The germline V and J ends were trimmed by 1 base and 1 base, with 8 bases remaining between them. This chain's CDR3 is CASSLAPTSYEQYF. As DNA, the CDR3 is TGTGCCAGCAGCTTAGCCCCCACATCCTACGAGCAGTACTTC.

This clonotype was counted ten times or more. This sequence joins TRBV7-2 and TRBJ2-7; 7 bases fit TRBD2. The V gene's germline CDR1 is SGHTA and CDR2 FQGNSA. J lost 6 bases, V lost 5 bases, and 10 bases had no gene match. This CDR3 has 14 residues. This CDR3 reads CASSPLSGTGEQYF. As DNA, the CDR3 is TGTGCCAGCAGCCCCTTGAGCGGGACGGGCGAGCAGTACTTC.

This clonotype was picked up a small number of times. The chain couples TRBV10-3 to TRBJ2-2, with D possibly matching TRBD2 (5 bases). CDR1 and CDR2 from the germline V gene are ENHRY and SYGVKD. V was pared by 3 bases and J by 7 bases, with 9 bases between. This CDR3 is 13 amino acids long. CDR3 amino acids: CAISDYRDGELFF. The CDR3 DNA is TGTGCCATCAGTGATTACCGGGACGGGGAGCTGTTTTTT.

This clonotype was seen a few times. This rearrangement joins TRBV29-1 to TRBJ1-1, with D possibly being TRBD1 (6 bases). The CDR3 contains 12 residues. Germline V gene data show CDR1 as SQVTM and CDR2 as ANQGSEA. V lost 6 bases to trimming and J lost 10 bases, with 18 bases between them. CDR3 sequence reads: CSVKGGGVAAFF. CDR3 sequence (DNA): TGCAGCGTCAAAGGGGGGGGGGTGGCAGCTTTCTTT.

The V gene is TRBV10-1, the J gene TRBJ2-1; the D gene is possibly TRBD2 (6 bases). This CDR3 has 18 residues. Germline CDR1 WNHNN, CDR2 SYGVQD (reference sequence). V was shortened by 6 bases and J by 2 bases, with 23 bases between the two germline ends. The CDR3 DNA is TGCGCCAGCAGCGAGGGGCGTGCGGGACGGTTCCCCTACAATGAGCAGTTCTTC. It yields the protein CASSEGRAGRFPYNEQFF.

As for this clonotype: With a much larger clone just one base away, this may be a read error. Here the CDR3 omits its conserved ending phenylalanine or tryptophan, so a read error is the likely source. The chain uses TRBV7-2 and TRBJ1-5; possibly TRBD1 for D (6 bases). The germline CDR1 and CDR2 sequences are SGHTA and FQGNSA. The CDR3 length is 15 residues. V was trimmed by 3 bases and J by 1 base, leaving 10 bases between them. CDR3 nucleotide sequence: TGTGCCAGCAGCTTGGGACAAGTGAGCAATCAGCCCCAGCATTCT. It encodes CASSLGQVSNQPQHS.

The V gene is TRBV11-2, the J gene TRBJ1-2; no firm D call. The V and J ends lost 5 bases and 8 bases respectively, with 24 bases between them. The CDR3 length is 16 residues. Germline CDR1 and CDR2: SGHAT and FQNNGV. CDR3 DNA: TGTGCCAGCAGCCCCAGTCACGCGTCACCCGAGAGGGGCTACACCTTC. It is translated as CASSPSHASPERGYTF.

This sequence joins TRBV15 and TRBJ1-2; possibly TRBD1 for D (5 bases). This CDR3 has 14 amino acids. The V and J ends lost 3 bases and 6 bases respectively, with 14 bases between them. The germline CDR1 and CDR2 sequences are LNHNV and YYDKDF (reference sequence). The chain's CDR3 is CATSRDIAADGYTF. The CDR3 coding sequence is TGTGCCACCAGCAGGGACATAGCGGCCGATGGCTACACCTTC. Drawing the rest from reference TRBV15 and TRBJ1-2, the complete variable domain is DAMVIQNPRYQVTQFGKPVTLSCSQTLNHNVMYWYQQKSSQAPKLLFHYYDKDFNNEADTPDNFQSRRPNTSFCFLDIRSPGLGDTAMYLCATSRDIAADGYTFGSGTRLTVV.

This sequence joins TRBV25-1 and TRBJ1-2; 8 nucleotides align to TRBD1. Germline assignment: CDR1 MGHDK and CDR2 SYGVNS. The CDR3 runs 16 residues. Trimming removed 4 bases from V and 7 bases from J; junction bases left unmatched: 14. CDR3 in amino acids: CASSARAGTGVVGYTF. In nucleotides, the CDR3 is TGTGCCAGCAGTGCTAGAGCGGGGACAGGCGTTGTTGGCTACACCTTC.

This clonotype has a single count. The V call is TRBV29-1, the J call TRBJ2-7; 11 positions agree with TRBD1. V gave up 6 bases and J gave up 7 bases; unmatched junction bases: 8. Looked up from germline, CDR1 is SQVTM and CDR2 is ANQGSEA. This CDR3 has 13 residues. CDR3 in DNA: TGCAGCGTGATCGGACAGGGGGCAGAAGAGCAGTACTTC. Protein: CSVIGQGAEEQYF.

V is TRBV20-1 and J is TRBJ1-5; D unclear. This CDR3 comprises 13 residues. Per germline, CDR1 DFQATT and CDR2 SNEGSKA (reference sequence). V lost 2 bases and J lost 5, with 10 bases in between. CDR3 amino acids: CSARRAFDQPQHF. The CDR3 DNA is TGCAGTGCTAGAAGGGCCTTCGATCAGCCCCAGCATTTT.

Ten or more counts support this clonotype. The chain joins TRBV6-6 to TRBJ1-1; 11 bases map to TRBD1. The CDR3 totals 16 residues. Germline V CDR1 and CDR2: MNHNY, SVGAGI (reference sequence). J was trimmed by 1 base and V by 5 bases; bases with no gene match: 6. CDR3 bases: TGTGCCAGCAGTACCGGGACAGGGGGAGGGAACACTGAAGCTTTCTTT. The encoded protein is CASSTGTGGGNTEAFF.

This clonotype was recorded many times. The V and J genes are TRBV29-1 and TRBJ1-1; D remains ambiguous. V dropped 4 bases and J dropped 7 bases, with 10 bases sitting between them. Looked up from germline, CDR1 is SQVTM and CDR2 is ANQGSEA. This CDR3 contains 11 residues. The CDR3 DNA reads TGCAGCGTTGGGTGGGGTTTTGAAGCTTTCTTT. This sequence encodes CSVGWGFEAFF.

This clonotype was recorded a few times. The chain carries TRBV7-2 and TRBJ1-1; D may be TRBD1 (5 bases). The CDR3 is made up of 18 amino acids. Germline loops: CDR1 SGHTA, CDR2 FQGNSA. V lost 2 bases and J lost 1, with 20 bases in between. In DNA, the CDR3 is TGTGCCAGCAGCTTACCGCTAGGACATCGGGCCACGAACACTGAAGCTTTCTTT. This codes for CASSLPLGHRATNTEAFF.

The chain is built from TRBV7-2 and TRBJ1-3; D may be TRBD1 (6 bases). Trimming took off 5 bases at V and 0 bases at J, with 23 bases between the two ends. The CDR3 loop spans 19 amino acids. CDR1 and CDR2 from the germline V gene are SGHTA and FQGNSA. The CDR3 region has the DNA TGTGCCAGCAGCCGGACAGACTTCGGACAGCCCGTCTCTGGAAACACCATATATTTT. Amino acids: CASSRTDFGQPVSGNTIYF.

This clonotype was observed a handful of times. The rearrangement links TRBV6-5 to TRBJ1-2; weak D call: TRBD1 (5 bases). The CDR3 contains 14 residues. The germline V and J ends were trimmed by 5 bases and 4 bases, with 14 bases remaining between them. CDR1 and CDR2 (germline): MNHEY, SVGAGI. The CDR3: CASSAPIGGYGYTF. The CDR3 nucleotides are TGTGCCAGCAGTGCCCCGATCGGGGGCTATGGCTACACCTTC.

The rearrangement uses TRBV6-1 and TRBJ1-4; 7 nucleotides align to TRBD1. Germline CDR1 reads MNHNS; CDR2 reads SASEGT. The trim removed 5 bases at V and 6 bases at J, leaving 6 bases unmatched. The CDR3 has 14 amino acids. CDR3 DNA: TGTGCCAGCAGTCTGACAGGGCCGGATGAAAAACTGTTTTTT. It translates to CASSLTGPDEKLFF.

The table lists this clonotype with a few counts. This chain connects TRBV2 to TRBJ2-3; D gene uncertain. There are 11 residues in the CDR3. The V and J ends lost 3 bases and 9 bases respectively, with 7 bases between them. CDR1 SNHLY and CDR2 FYNNEI come from the germline V gene. The CDR3 loop is CASSDLSTQYF. For the CDR3, the DNA is TGTGCCAGCAGTGATTTGTCCACGCAGTATTTT. The whole variable domain, remainder taken from reference TRBV2 and TRBJ2-3, is EPEVTQTPSHQVTQMGQEVILRCVPISNHLYFYWYRQILGQKVEFLVSFYNNEISEKSEIFDDQFSVERPDGSNFTLKIRSTKLEDSAMYFCASSDLSTQYFGPGTRLTVL.

For this clonotype: A much larger clone differs by one base, so this may be a read error. The CDR3 DNA sequence: TGTGCCAGCACCCCGGGCAGGAAAGCTTTCTTT. Translation: CASTPGRKAFF. This rearrangement joins TRBV6-2 or TRBV6-3 to TRBJ1-1; D gene uncertain. V lost 7 bases to trimming and J lost 9 bases, with 12 bases between them. The CDR3 sequence is 11 residues long. Germline CDR1 reads MNHEY; CDR2 reads SVGEGT.

The table lists this clonotype with many counts. The chain couples TRBV7-6 to TRBJ1-4, with D unresolved. The CDR3 extends over 13 amino acids. Germline CDR1 and CDR2: SGHVS and FNYEAQ. Trimming stripped 1 base from V and 7 bases from J, with 7 bases between. CDR3 protein: CASSLGTVEKLFF. The CDR3 region has the DNA TGTGCCAGCAGCTTAGGCACCGTTGAAAAACTGTTTTTT. The entire variable domain, with the rest obtained from reference TRBV7-6 and TRBJ1-4, is as follows: GAGVSQSPRYKVTKRGQDVALRCDPISGHVSLYWYRQALGQGPEFLTYFNYEAQQDKSGLPNDRFSAERPEGSISTLTIQRTEQRDSAMYRCASSLGTVEKLFFGSGTQLSVL.

With respect to this clonotype: Relative to the germline gene, one junction end is altered; a read error may explain this. The rearrangement links TRBV7-7 to TRBJ2-5; 10 bases align to TRBD2. Germline CDR1 and CDR2: SSHAT and FNYEAQ (reference sequence). The CDR3 has 15 residues. CDR3 sequence reads: CASSLAGGNEETQYF. The CDR3 nucleotides are TGTGCTAGCAGCTTAGCGGGGGGCAATGAAGAGACCCAGTACTTC. The full variable domain, with the rest looked up from reference TRBV7-7 and TRBJ2-5, is GAGVSQSPRYKVTKRGQDVTLRCDPISSHATLYWYQQALGQGPEFLTYFNYEAQPDKSGLPSDRFSAERPEGSISTLTIQRTEQRDSAMYRCASSLAGGNEETQYFGPGTRLLVL.